This record covers a single T cell receptor (beta chain). The target antigen is unknown. This CDR3 comprises 14 residues. Trimming took off 3 bases at V and 4 bases at J, with 13 bases between the two ends. Germline CDR1 is LNHDA and CDR2 is SQIVND (reference sequence). Assay: immunoSEQ multiplex PCR; the TCRdb copy retains only in-frame clones and omits some. The sample has fewer than 180,000 clones; about nine tenths are singletons. The data derive from a study of T cell responses to AZD1222 COVID-19 vaccine. Study observations and caveats: The study reported that nearly half of spike-specific TCRs target unmutated variant regions. Possibly, clonal diversity was underestimated; donors were largely white British and included more females. The repertoires were collected only after the peak T cell response.

The V gene is TRBV19, the J gene TRBJ2-7; D is possibly TRBD2 (6 bases). This material consisted of peripheral blood, taken 28 days after the second AZD1222 dose. The clonotype originates from an adult who received the AZD1222 COVID-19 vaccine. Here the CDR3 DNA reads TGTGCCAGTAGTATTGGAGGTGGAGGGTACGAGCAGTACTTC. This gives the protein CASSIGGGGYEQYF.